The next 6 T cell receptor beta chains were all read from a single sample in a study of ipilimumab plus nivolumab after autologous stem cell transplantation. The table came from immunoSEQ multiplex PCR; TCRdb's copy has only in-frame clones and leaves some out. The table has approximately 15,000 clones, around 79% seen once. The specimen comprised PBMCs, sampled in a trial of ipilimumab plus nivolumab as post-transplant consolidation. All receptors come from a male donor with primary mediastinal lymphoma.

V usage is TRBV7-9 and J usage is TRBJ1-1; D gene unclear. V shed 5 bases and J shed 1 base, with 11 bases lying between them. The CDR3 covers 14 residues. In germline, CDR1 is SEHNR, CDR2 FQNEAQ (reference sequence). In DNA form, the CDR3 reads TGTGCCAGCAGCCCCCCCGCCAGGAACACTGAAGCTTTCTTT. Translated, it gives CASSPPARNTEAFF.

V gene TRBV19 combines with J gene TRBJ2-5; TRBD1 matches 8 bases. The CDR3 is made up of 14 amino acids. J lost 6 bases, V lost 5 bases, and 8 bases had no gene match. The germline gives CDR1 LNHDA, CDR2 SQIVND (reference sequence). The CDR3 here is CASSLQTGEKTQYF. The CDR3 DNA reads TGTGCCAGTAGTCTTCAGACAGGGGAGAAGACCCAGTACTTC.

The rearrangement uses TRBV6-1 and TRBJ2-1; the D gene is possibly TRBD2 (5 bases). The germline gives CDR1 MNHNS, CDR2 SASEGT. V was cut by 6 bases and J by 8 bases, with 14 bases left in between. This CDR3 is built from 13 residues. The CDR3 region is CASSPAGIDEQFF. The CDR3 region has the DNA TGTGCCAGCAGCCCGGCCGGGATCGATGAGCAGTTCTTC.

The genes are TRBV5-1 and TRBJ2-5; D might be TRBD2 (5 bases). The DNA end lines up better with TRBJ2-7; the J call may be wrong. This CDR3 spans 15 amino acids. Germline-derived CDR1 and CDR2 are SGHRS and YFSETQ. The CDR3 loop is CASSNGPGSSYEQYF. CDR3 sequence (DNA): TGCGCCAGCTCCAATGGTCCGGGGAGCTCCTACGAGCAGTACTTC.

In its sample, this clone was seen once. The rearrangement uses TRBV7-9 and TRBJ1-2; 10 bases align to TRBD1. Germline assignment: CDR1 SEHNR and CDR2 FQNEAQ (reference sequence). This CDR3 spans 18 amino acids. V was pared by 2 bases and J by 8 bases, with 17 bases of the junction left unmatched. The CDR3 DNA is TGTGCCAGCAGCTTAATGGCCCTAGGACAGGGGGGATCGGGAGGCTACACCTTC. This sequence encodes CASSLMALGQGGSGGYTF.

This clone was counted between two and nine times. CDR3 coding DNA: TGTGCCAGCAGCTTAGCTGGGGATAACTATGGCTACACCTTC. Protein product: CASSLAGDNYGYTF. The V call is TRBV7-9, the J call TRBJ1-2; D is unresolved. CDR3 size: 14 residues. CDR1 SEHNR and CDR2 FQNEAQ come from the germline V gene (reference sequence). Trimming removed 0 bases at V and 1 base at J, with 6 bases between.